This record looks at one TCR beta chain sequence and its context. The specificity of this receptor is unknown. Qualities for individual bases were not recorded, and no much larger clone is one base off. Using the deep immunoSEQ assay, multiplex PCR amplified TCR CDR3 regions from genomic DNA. For each cell subset, the extracted genomic DNA was distributed evenly across all wells of several immunoSEQ 96-well plates, and each plate served as one replicate. For sorted subsets, about 210 ng of genomic DNA, equivalent to 25,000 to 30,000 T cell genomes, went into each replicate PCR. Purified libraries were quantified with a Qubit 3.0 fluorometer, sized on a Bioanalyzer 2100, and re-quantified with the KAPA Library Quantification kit. Each immunoSEQ 96-well plate was sequenced on its own single-read 150-cycle Illumina NextSeq 550 flow cell. The authors' analysis ran thus. Because the immunoSEQ output included only junctional sequences and no quality scores, the filtering could not be the same as the filtering used for full-length reads. Sequences were annotated with PyIR, a Python wrapper for IgBLAST v1.9, and V/J genes and CDR3 were assigned using IMGT germline references. Reads were removed for weak V/J assignments (E-value above 1e-6), missing CDR3, stop codons, out-of-frame junctions, or ambiguous translated residues. V3J clonotypes were defined as sequences sharing an identical inferred V gene, J gene, and CDR3 amino acid sequence. The percentage overlap between two repertoires was calculated by dividing the number of shared unique clonotypes by the size of the smaller repertoire. RTK rarefaction, the Chao1 estimator, and Recon v2.1 estimates of unobserved clonotypes were used to assess repertoire richness. For all TCRbeta clonotypes obtained by the gDNA method from a few donors, generation probabilities were computed with OLGA. TCRdb obtained this table from immuneACCESS and retained in-frame rearrangements with V and J assigned. These tables miss some clones; where compared with another copy, unresolved V genes account for less than half of the shortfall, and the remainder is unexplained. The V and J calls and clone size were taken over from that table, and D and trimming were inferred from the DNA. The sample has approximately 2,300,000 clones on record, less than 95% of them singletons. The ten most abundant clones make up around 0.35% of the sample.

The sample belongs to a study of shared clonotypes between healthy human individuals (dated by TCRdb to about 2020). Regarding the research as a whole: Two women and a few men aged 18 to 49 years were included in the cohort. Each donor's leukapheresis produced roughly between roughly 0.9 and 8.9 billion PBMCs. For each donor, three plates each were used for CD4 naive and CD4 memory, two plates were used for CD8 naive, and one plate was used for CD8 memory. To increase sequencing depth and limit assay-specific biases, TCR repertoire library preparation and sequencing were carried out by different laboratories using diverse techniques. Blood TCR repertoires of roughly five healthy adults were deeply sequenced to estimate repertoire size and the extent of clonotype sharing between individuals. The paper as a whole reports these results and caveats: Based on pairwise subsampling, the degree of clonotype sharing among donors was expected to be affected by sequencing depth. Sampling was restricted to blood, and TCR repertoires in tissues likely differ from the TCR repertoires found in blood. Clonotypes shared by all four sorted-subset donors showed higher generation probabilities than non-shared clonotypes. The genetic and exposure-history diversity represented was limited by the small number of donors. Rarefaction of sorted-subset datasets indicated incomplete sequencing despite the large sequencing depth. About 5% of naive CD4, roughly 3.5% of naive CD8, roughly 2.4% of memory CD4, and approximately 0.4% of memory CD8 clonotypes were shared across several donors. Naive subsets generally had larger estimated clonotype richness than memory subsets did.

The V end loses 6 bases and the J end loses 2 bases, and a stretch of 14 bases separates them. The cysteine opens and the phenylalanine closes a CDR3 of 14 amino acids. Only the CDR3 region is kept as DNA, spanning 42 bases read in frame from base 1. From a lookup of the germline V gene, CDR1 and CDR2 are SGHAT and FQNNGV. The donors were healthy, HIV-negative adults who had no recently reported acute infections or vaccinations. All donors were Caucasian adults living in Nashville, Tennessee, USA. Magnetic negative selection was used to enrich CD4+ T cells, after which naive cells were positively selected on CD45RA and the negative fraction became the memory subset. Blood was obtained by leukapheresis, after which PBMCs were separated by Ficoll-Histopaque density gradient centrifugation and cryopreserved in liquid nitrogen vapor phase. Analytical flow cytometry was used to check the purity and quantity of every magnetically sorted T cell population. Genomic DNA was isolated from each sorted fraction and quantified by UV absorbance on a Nanodrop 2000c.

The clonotype was recovered from a man in his late teens or twenties in good health. Some clones in this sample may be carry-over from other donors' samples. Sequencing was performed on naive CD4+ T cells from PBMCs. The cell subset or site tag for this specimen amounts to: CD45RA+ positively selected. The chain links TRBV11-2 with TRBJ2-7, with no confident D gene call. The CDR3 protein sequence reads: CASSIMDGTYEQYF. The DNA reads TGTGCCAGCAGTATAATGGACGGAACCTACGAGCAGTACTTC. The full variable domain, completed from the reference TRBV11-2 and TRBJ2-7 proteins outside the CDR3, reads EAGVAQSPRYKIIEKRQSVAFWCNPISGHATLYWYQQILGQGPKLLIQFQNNGVVDDSQLPKDRFSAERLKGVDSTLKIQPAKLEDSAVYLCASSIMDGTYEQYFGPGTRLTVT.